These T cell receptor beta chains were read from a single sample in a study of T cells expressing NK-cell markers. TCRdb re-analyzed the 5' RACE reads; it lists each CDR3 protein once, without DNA. The sample holds 450,000 to 600,000 distinct CDR3 sequences. Sequences were obtained from blood T cells: a sorted CD56 or NKG2C T cell subset, CD4+ or CD8+ T cells, or bulk PBMC T cells (not recorded which). All receptors come from a man between 18 and 29 years old in good health. CDR3s include the opening cysteine and the closing phenylalanine or tryptophan. The order of the fields is J gene, V gene, CDR3 protein.

>TRBJ2-3|TRBV14
CASSQKGGLLEYF
>TRBJ1-1|TRBV20-1
CSALPDGNTEAFF
>TRBJ2-5|TRBV6-2/TRBV6-3
CASSKTGPPGETQYF
>TRBJ1-2|TRBV16
CASSLSENYGYTF
>TRBJ2-1|TRBV10-3
CAISETTSGRAGEQFF
>TRBJ1-6|TRBV12-3/TRBV12-4
CASSRTGSSYNSPLHF
>TRBJ2-2|TRBV4-1
CASSQDLVYTGELFF
>TRBJ1-5|TRBV29-1
CSVVVGVGQPQHF
>TRBJ2-5|TRBV12-3/TRBV12-4
CASTLSGGQETQYF
>TRBJ2-3|TRBV4-2
CASSQDGGGTDTQYF
>TRBJ1-5|TRBV25-1
CASSEGGSNQPQHF
>TRBJ2-5|TRBV4-3
CASSPAGGPSQTQYF